The 7 T cell receptor beta chains given below trace back to one sample, sequenced in a study of T cell responses to AZD1222 COVID-19 vaccine. Some clones are missing from TCRdb's copy, which holds only in-frame ones; the method was immunoSEQ multiplex PCR. Altogether some 200,000 clones are present, approximately 90% being singletons, with the ten largest covering 25% to 30%. Source: peripheral blood, taken 28 days after the second AZD1222 dose. Receptors originate from an adult who received the AZD1222 COVID-19 vaccine.

This clone was seen once. The V gene is TRBV9, the J gene TRBJ2-5, with 8 positions matching TRBD2. J lost 4 bases, V lost 4 bases, and 12 bases had no gene match. The germline V gene encodes CDR1 SGDLS and CDR2 YYNGEE. This CDR3 has 16 amino acids. CDR3 in amino acids: CASSSQTSAAGETQYF. CDR3 nucleotide sequence: TGTGCCAGCAGCTCTCAGACTAGCGCGGCGGGAGAGACCCAGTACTTC. Together with reference TRBV9 and TRBJ2-5, the CDR3 gives the full variable domain: DSGVTQTPKHLITATGQRVTLRCSPRSGDLSVYWYQQSLDQGLQFLIQYYNGEERAKGNILERFSAQQFPDLHSELNLSSLELGDSALYFCASSSQTSAAGETQYFGPGTRLLVL.

V usage is TRBV6-2 or TRBV6-3 and J usage is TRBJ2-7; D may be TRBD2 (6 bases). The CDR3 is made up of 15 amino acids. Germline V gene sequence: CDR1 MNHEY, CDR2 SVGEGT. The V end was cut by 6 bases, the J end by 4 bases, with 19 bases between. The CDR3 reads CASSPAGTLSYEQYF. CDR3 bases: TGTGCCAGCAGCCCCGCCGGGACTCTTTCTTACGAGCAGTACTTC.

V is TRBV19 and J is TRBJ2-4; possibly TRBD2 for D (6 bases). The CDR3 loop spans 15 amino acids. The germline CDR1 and CDR2 sequences are LNHDA and SQIVND (reference sequence). Trimming took off 5 bases at V and 3 bases at J, with 14 bases between the two ends. The CDR3 here is CASSFGGVDKNIQYF. The CDR3 DNA follows: TGTGCCAGTAGTTTCGGAGGGGTGGACAAAAACATTCAGTACTTC.

The genes are TRBV29-1 and TRBJ1-2, with TRBD1 as a possible D gene (6 bases). Germline V lookup: CDR1 SQVTM, CDR2 ANQGSEA. The CDR3 has 13 amino acids. The germline V and J ends were trimmed by 3 bases and 8 bases, with 16 bases remaining between them. Written as DNA, the CDR3 is TGCAGCGTTGACTTCCTCTCCAGGGGAGGCTACACCTTC. Protein: CSVDFLSRGGYTF.

The rearrangement links TRBV2 to TRBJ2-3; 9 positions agree with TRBD1. The V gene end was trimmed by 6 bases and the J gene end by 3 bases; junction bases not matched to a gene: 1. Germline V CDR1 and CDR2: SNHLY, FYNNEI. The CDR3 totals 13 residues. The CDR3 here is CASRGQGTDTQYF. The CDR3 bases are TGTGCCAGCAGAGGACAGGGGACAGATACGCAGTATTTT.

For the CDR3, the DNA is TGTGCCACCAGCAGAGACCGCTGGGATGAGCAGTTCTTC. Translated: CATSRDRWDEQFF. The chain joins TRBV15 to TRBJ2-1; D is unresolved. V lost 0 bases to trimming and J lost 8 bases, with 8 bases between them. The CDR3 loop spans 13 amino acids. Germline CDR1 reads LNHNV; CDR2 reads YYDKDF (reference sequence). The full variable domain, completed using reference TRBV15 and TRBJ2-1, is DAMVIQNPRYQVTQFGKPVTLSCSQTLNHNVMYWYQQKSSQAPKLLFHYYDKDFNNEADTPDNFQSRRPNTSFCFLDIRSPGLGDTAMYLCATSRDRWDEQFFGPGTRLTVL.

The genes are TRBV7-3 and TRBJ1-1; D gene uncertain. The ends were cut back, 6 bases at V and 0 bases at J, with 11 bases in the middle. This CDR3 has 14 residues. Germline CDR1 and CDR2: SGHTA and FQGTGA. The CDR3 nucleotides read TGTGCCAGCAGAAGGTCTCTCATGAACACTGAAGCTTTCTTT. Its protein is CASRRSLMNTEAFF.